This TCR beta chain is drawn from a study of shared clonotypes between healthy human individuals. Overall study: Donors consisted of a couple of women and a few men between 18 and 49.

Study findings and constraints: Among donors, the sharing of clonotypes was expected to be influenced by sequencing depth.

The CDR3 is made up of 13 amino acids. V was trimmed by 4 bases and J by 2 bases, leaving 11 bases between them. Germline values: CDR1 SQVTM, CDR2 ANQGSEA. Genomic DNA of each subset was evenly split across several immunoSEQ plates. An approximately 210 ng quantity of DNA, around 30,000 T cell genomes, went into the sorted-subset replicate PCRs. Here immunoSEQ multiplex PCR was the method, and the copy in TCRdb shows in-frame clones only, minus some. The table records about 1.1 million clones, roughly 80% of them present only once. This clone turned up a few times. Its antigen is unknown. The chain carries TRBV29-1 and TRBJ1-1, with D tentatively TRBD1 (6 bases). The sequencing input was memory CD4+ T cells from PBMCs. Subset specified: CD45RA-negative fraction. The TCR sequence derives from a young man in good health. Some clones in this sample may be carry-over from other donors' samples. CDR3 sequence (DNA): TGCAGCGTTGGTCCCGGGGGCAACACTGAAGCTTTCTTT. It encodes CSVGPGGNTEAFF.